A selection of T cell receptor beta chains follows, all from one sample in a study of cytomegalovirus exposure and HLA in healthy donors. The table came from immunoSEQ multiplex PCR; TCRdb's copy has only in-frame clones and leaves some out. The data show more than 150,000 clones, just under 80% seen once. Sequencing was done on a sample of PBMCs. The receptor source for this set is a woman aged 25 to 39 in good health and CMV-seropositive. CDR3s include the opening cysteine and the closing phenylalanine or tryptophan. Each record gives: V gene, D gene, J gene, CDR3 length, clone size, CDR3 protein, CDR3 DNA. The D gene is left open where the match is weak. The size of a clone is reported for some rows only, either as once, few or many, or as a class for expanded clones.

v_gene: TRBV5-1; d_gene: NA; j_gene: TRBJ1-1; len: 12; abundance: NA; CDR3aa: CASSLSEEKAFF; CDR3nt: TGCGCCAGCAGCTTGAGCGAGGAGAAAGCTTTCTTT
v_gene: TRBV7-9; d_gene: TRBD1; j_gene: TRBJ2-1; len: 15; abundance: NA; CDR3aa: CASSEKGQGAHEQFF; CDR3nt: TGTGCCAGCAGCGAAAAGGGACAGGGTGCCCATGAGCAGTTCTTC
v_gene: TRBV2; d_gene: NA; j_gene: TRBJ1-4; len: 14; abundance: few; CDR3aa: CASSESAREEKLFF; CDR3nt: TGTGCCAGCAGTGAGTCCGCCCGAGAGGAAAAACTGTTTTTT
v_gene: TRBV7-2; d_gene: NA; j_gene: TRBJ2-5; len: 14; abundance: NA; CDR3aa: CASSPWTLGETQYF; CDR3nt: TGTGCCAGCAGCCCTTGGACTCTAGGAGAGACCCAGTACTTC
v_gene: TRBV15; d_gene: TRBD2; j_gene: TRBJ2-1; len: 16; abundance: NA; CDR3aa: CATSRSSGKGYNEQFF; CDR3nt: TGTGCCACCAGCCGATCTAGCGGGAAGGGTTACAATGAGCAGTTCTTC
v_gene: TRBV20-1; d_gene: NA; j_gene: TRBJ1-3; len: 11; abundance: NA; CDR3aa: CSAALDSKVNF; CDR3nt: TGCAGTGCGGCTTTAGACAGTAAAGTTAATTTT
v_gene: TRBV7-6; d_gene: TRBD1; j_gene: TRBJ1-1; len: 18; abundance: NA; CDR3aa: CASSSGTGRMRVDTEAFF; CDR3nt: TGTGCCAGCAGCTCGGGGACAGGGAGGATGAGAGTGGACACTGAAGCTTTCTTT
v_gene: TRBV10-1; d_gene: NA; j_gene: TRBJ1-1; len: 14; abundance: NA; CDR3aa: CASSESGANTEAFF; CDR3nt: TGCGCCAGCAGTGAGTCTGGGGCGAACACTGAAGCTTTCTTT
v_gene: TRBV27; d_gene: TRBD2; j_gene: TRBJ2-2; len: 16; abundance: once; CDR3aa: CASSSRREGRTGELFF; CDR3nt: TGTGCCAGCAGTTCTCGGCGGGAGGGCCGCACCGGGGAGCTGTTTTTT
v_gene: TRBV6-1; d_gene: NA; j_gene: TRBJ2-7; len: 14; abundance: few; CDR3aa: CASSVQGAPYEQYF; CDR3nt: TGTGCCAGCAGTGTACAGGGTGCCCCCTACGAGCAGTACTTC
v_gene: TRBV28; d_gene: TRBD1; j_gene: TRBJ2-2; len: 14; abundance: NA; CDR3aa: CATITGASTGELFF; CDR3nt: TGTGCCACCATCACAGGGGCCAGCACCGGGGAGCTGTTTTTT
v_gene: TRBV2; d_gene: NA; j_gene: TRBJ2-5; len: 12; abundance: NA; CDR3aa: CASTQVQETQYF; CDR3nt: TGTGCCAGCACCCAGGTACAAGAGACCCAGTACTTC
v_gene: TRBV18; d_gene: NA; j_gene: TRBJ2-5; len: 19; abundance: NA; CDR3aa: CASSLPNNKLGGVQETQYF; CDR3nt: TGTGCCAGCTCACTGCCTAACAACAAGTTGGGTGGAGTCCAAGAGACCCAGTACTTC
v_gene: TRBV11-2; d_gene: NA; j_gene: TRBJ1-3; len: 15; abundance: NA; CDR3aa: CASSQGGASGNTIYF; CDR3nt: TGTGCCAGCAGCCAGGGCGGGGCTTCTGGGAACACCATATATTTT
v_gene: TRBV9; d_gene: TRBD2; j_gene: TRBJ2-3; len: 14; abundance: NA; CDR3aa: CASSLGLAGDTQYF; CDR3nt: TGTGCCAGCAGCCTCGGACTAGCGGGGGATACGCAGTATTTT
v_gene: TRBV27; d_gene: TRBD1; j_gene: TRBJ1-4; len: 16; abundance: NA; CDR3aa: CASRPLTGTGIEKLFF; CDR3nt: TGTGCCAGCAGGCCACTAACCGGGACAGGGATCGAAAAACTGTTTTTT
v_gene: TRBV6-1; d_gene: NA; j_gene: TRBJ2-7; len: 14; abundance: NA; CDR3aa: CASGGTRLWYEQYF; CDR3nt: TGTGCCAGCGGGGGGACGCGACTTTGGTACGAGCAGTACTTC
v_gene: TRBV5-6; d_gene: NA; j_gene: TRBJ2-2; len: 15; abundance: once; CDR3aa: CASSWGTMNTGELFF; CDR3nt: TGTGCCAGCAGCTGGGGCACCATGAACACCGGGGAGCTGTTTTTT
v_gene: TRBV11-2; d_gene: NA; j_gene: TRBJ2-1; len: 15; abundance: NA; CDR3aa: CASSFDAAGYNEQFF; CDR3nt: TGTGCCAGCAGCTTCGACGCCGCGGGGTACAATGAGCAGTTCTTC
v_gene: TRBV9; d_gene: NA; j_gene: TRBJ1-3; len: 15; abundance: NA; CDR3aa: CASSVSTGSGNTIYF; CDR3nt: TGTGCCAGCAGCGTTTCTACAGGGTCTGGAAACACCATATATTTT
v_gene: TRBV10-3; d_gene: NA; j_gene: TRBJ1-2; len: 14; abundance: NA; CDR3aa: CAISESPRGADYTF; CDR3nt: TGTGCCATCAGTGAGTCGCCAAGGGGCGCCGACTACACCTTC
v_gene: TRBV5-1; d_gene: NA; j_gene: TRBJ2-3; len: 14; abundance: once; CDR3aa: CASARGPVLDTQYF; CDR3nt: TGCGCCAGCGCCCGCGGGCCCGTCTTGGATACGCAGTATTTT
v_gene: TRBV9; d_gene: TRBD2; j_gene: TRBJ2-5; len: 16; abundance: few; CDR3aa: CASSVMGTSAKETQYF; CDR3nt: TGTGCCAGCAGCGTGATGGGGACTAGCGCGAAAGAGACCCAGTACTTC
v_gene: TRBV28; d_gene: NA; j_gene: TRBJ1-5; len: 15; abundance: NA; CDR3aa: CASSPFLAGNQPQHF; CDR3nt: TGTGCCAGCAGTCCTTTCTTAGCCGGCAATCAGCCCCAGCATTTT
v_gene: TRBV19; d_gene: TRBD2; j_gene: TRBJ2-1; len: 15; abundance: once; CDR3aa: CASSVPGLAGNEQFF; CDR3nt: TGTGCCAGTAGTGTACCGGGACTAGCAGGCAATGAGCAGTTCTTC
v_gene: TRBV9; d_gene: NA; j_gene: TRBJ1-1; len: 15; abundance: NA; CDR3aa: CASSIRPGGNTEAFF; CDR3nt: TGTGCCAGCAGCATCCGACCAGGAGGGAACACTGAAGCTTTCTTT
v_gene: TRBV10-1; d_gene: NA; j_gene: TRBJ2-7; len: 13; abundance: NA; CDR3aa: CASSASSSYEQYF; CDR3nt: TGCGCCAGCAGTGCTAGCTCCAGCTACGAGCAGTACTTC
v_gene: TRBV10-1; d_gene: NA; j_gene: TRBJ2-4; len: 14; abundance: NA; CDR3aa: CASSGSAMENIQYF; CDR3nt: TGCGCCAGCAGTGGGTCAGCGATGGAAAACATTCAGTACTTC
v_gene: TRBV19; d_gene: NA; j_gene: TRBJ1-1; len: 12; abundance: NA; CDR3aa: CASKGLGGEAFF; CDR3nt: TGTGCCAGTAAAGGTCTGGGGGGGGAAGCTTTCTTT
v_gene: TRBV29-1; d_gene: NA; j_gene: TRBJ2-2; len: 11; abundance: NA; CDR3aa: CSAESGCELFF; CDR3nt: TGCAGCGCTGAATCCGGGTGTGAGCTGTTTTTT
v_gene: TRBV5-4; d_gene: NA; j_gene: TRBJ2-2; len: 15; abundance: NA; CDR3aa: CASSWGTWDTGELFF; CDR3nt: TGTGCCAGCAGCTGGGGGACATGGGACACCGGGGAGCTGTTTTTT
v_gene: TRBV6-1; d_gene: NA; j_gene: TRBJ1-1; len: 12; abundance: few; CDR3aa: CASTGFTTEAFF; CDR3nt: TGTGCCAGCACCGGTTTTACCACTGAAGCTTTCTTT
v_gene: TRBV19; d_gene: NA; j_gene: TRBJ2-2; len: 13; abundance: few; CDR3aa: CASSILNTGELFF; CDR3nt: TGTGCCAGTAGTATTCTTAACACCGGGGAGCTGTTTTTT
v_gene: TRBV28; d_gene: TRBD1; j_gene: TRBJ1-1; len: 14; abundance: NA; CDR3aa: CASTPPTGNGEAFF; CDR3nt: TGTGCCAGCACCCCCCCGACAGGGAATGGGGAAGCTTTCTTT
v_gene: TRBV9; d_gene: NA; j_gene: TRBJ2-7; len: 14; abundance: NA; CDR3aa: CASSVVGNSYEQYF; CDR3nt: TGTGCCAGCAGCGTAGTCGGGAACTCCTACGAGCAGTACTTC
v_gene: TRBV18; d_gene: NA; j_gene: TRBJ2-5; len: 15; abundance: NA; CDR3aa: CASSPLGRQEETQYF; CDR3nt: TGTGCCAGCTCACCACTTGGCCGGCAGGAAGAGACCCAGTACTTC
v_gene: TRBV10-3; d_gene: TRBD1; j_gene: TRBJ2-7; len: 16; abundance: few; CDR3aa: CAISESIGTGMYEQYF; CDR3nt: TGTGCCATCAGTGAGTCAATAGGGACAGGGATGTACGAGCAGTACTTC
v_gene: TRBV25-1; d_gene: TRBD1; j_gene: TRBJ1-3; len: 16; abundance: NA; CDR3aa: CASSEGRTGLGNTIYF; CDR3nt: TGTGCCAGCAGTGAAGGGAGGACAGGACTTGGAAACACCATATATTTT
v_gene: TRBV9; d_gene: TRBD2; j_gene: TRBJ2-1; len: 17; abundance: NA; CDR3aa: CASSVVTSGSSYNEQFF; CDR3nt: TGTGCCAGCAGCGTAGTAACTAGCGGGAGCTCCTACAATGAGCAGTTCTTC
v_gene: TRBV4-2; d_gene: NA; j_gene: TRBJ1-3; len: 21; abundance: NA; CDR3aa: CASSQEVLARGLLSSGNTIYF; CDR3nt: TGTGCCAGCAGCCAAGAAGTCCTGGCCAGGGGCCTTCTAAGCTCTGGAAACACCATATATTTT
v_gene: TRBV7-9; d_gene: NA; j_gene: TRBJ2-7; len: 11; abundance: NA; CDR3aa: CASSRGYEQYF; CDR3nt: TGTGCCAGCAGCAGGGGTTACGAGCAGTACTTC
v_gene: TRBV27; d_gene: NA; j_gene: TRBJ2-7; len: 13; abundance: NA; CDR3aa: CASSLSTRHEQYF; CDR3nt: TGTGCCAGCAGTTTATCCACTAGACACGAGCAGTACTTC
v_gene: TRBV13; d_gene: TRBD2; j_gene: TRBJ2-3; len: 16; abundance: few; CDR3aa: CASSLVRGGPTDTQYF; CDR3nt: TGTGCCAGCAGCTTAGTTCGGGGGGGCCCCACAGATACGCAGTATTTT
v_gene: TRBV14; d_gene: NA; j_gene: TRBJ1-6; len: 15; abundance: NA; CDR3aa: CASSQVDSLNSPLHF; CDR3nt: TGTGCCAGCAGCCAGGTGGACAGCCTTAATTCACCCCTCCACTTT
v_gene: TRBV11-3; d_gene: NA; j_gene: TRBJ2-3; len: 13; abundance: once; CDR3aa: CASSLGRSDTQYF; CDR3nt: TGTGCCAGCAGCTTAGGGAGGTCAGATACGCAGTATTTT